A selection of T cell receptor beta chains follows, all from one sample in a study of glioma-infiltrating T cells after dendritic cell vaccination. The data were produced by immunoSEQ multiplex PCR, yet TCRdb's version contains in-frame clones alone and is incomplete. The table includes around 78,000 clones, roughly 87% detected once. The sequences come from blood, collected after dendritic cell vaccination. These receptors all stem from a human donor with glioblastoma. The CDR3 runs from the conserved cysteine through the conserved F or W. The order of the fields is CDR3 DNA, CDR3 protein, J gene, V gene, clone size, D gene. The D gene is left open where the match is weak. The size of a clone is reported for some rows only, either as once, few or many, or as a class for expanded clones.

CDR3 DNA: TGTGCCAGCAACCCGGGACTAGCGGGAGGGATAGAGACCCAGTACTTC
CDR3 protein: CASNPGLAGGIETQYF
J gene: TRBJ2-5
V gene: TRBV2
clone size: NA
D gene: TRBD2

CDR3 DNA: TGCGCCAGCAGCCGTCTCGCCGGACATTTCTATGGCTACACCTTC
CDR3 protein: CASSRLAGHFYGYTF
J gene: TRBJ1-2
V gene: TRBV4-1
clone size: few
D gene: NA

CDR3 DNA: TGTGCCAGCAGAGCCGGGACTAGCGGAGCTAGCTCCTACAATGAGCAGTTCTTC
CDR3 protein: CASRAGTSGASSYNEQFF
J gene: TRBJ2-1
V gene: TRBV13
clone size: NA
D gene: TRBD2

CDR3 DNA: TGTGCCAGCAGTACCGGGACAGCCTCGGGCTACACCTTC
CDR3 protein: CASSTGTASGYTF
J gene: TRBJ1-2
V gene: TRBV6-5
clone size: NA
D gene: TRBD1

CDR3 DNA: TGTGCCAGCAGCTACAGGGTCACTGAAGCTTTCTTT
CDR3 protein: CASSYRVTEAFF
J gene: TRBJ1-1
V gene: TRBV7-2
clone size: NA
D gene: NA

CDR3 DNA: TGTGCCACCAGCTGGGGCCGGCGCTACGAGCAGTACTTC
CDR3 protein: CATSWGRRYEQYF
J gene: TRBJ2-7
V gene: TRBV15
clone size: NA
D gene: NA

CDR3 DNA: TGTGCCACCAGCACGCCCGGTTCCTACGAGCAGTACTTC
CDR3 protein: CATSTPGSYEQYF
J gene: TRBJ2-7
V gene: TRBV15
clone size: NA
D gene: NA

CDR3 DNA: TGCAGCGTTGAAATAGCGGGGGCAGGGGAAAAACTGTTTTTT
CDR3 protein: CSVEIAGAGEKLFF
J gene: TRBJ1-4
V gene: TRBV29-1
clone size: NA
D gene: NA

CDR3 DNA: TGCGCCAGCAGCTGGGGGATGGGGGCAGAGACCCAGTACTTC
CDR3 protein: CASSWGMGAETQYF
J gene: TRBJ2-5
V gene: TRBV5-1
clone size: NA
D gene: NA

CDR3 DNA: TGTGCCAGCAGCCAAGGATTACCTAGCGGGGGGGCCTATAGGTTCGTCAAAAACATTCAGTACTTC
CDR3 protein: CASSQGLPSGGAYRFVKNIQYF
J gene: TRBJ2-4
V gene: TRBV4-2
clone size: NA
D gene: TRBD2

CDR3 DNA: TGTGCCAGCAGTTACTCGAGCGGGAGGGGTCCAGATACGCAGTATTTT
CDR3 protein: CASSYSSGRGPDTQYF
J gene: TRBJ2-3
V gene: TRBV6-5
clone size: medium-sized
D gene: TRBD2

CDR3 DNA: TGTGCCAGCTCTCAACAGGGTTATGGCGGGGAGCTGTTTTTT
CDR3 protein: CASSQQGYGGELFF
J gene: TRBJ2-2
V gene: TRBV18
clone size: NA
D gene: NA

CDR3 DNA: TGTGCCACACATGGGGCGGGGGGGCTTACAGATACGCAGTATTTT
CDR3 protein: CATHGAGGLTDTQYF
J gene: TRBJ2-3
V gene: TRBV27
clone size: NA
D gene: TRBD2

CDR3 DNA: TGTGCCAGTAGTATCACAGGGAGCCGGCCCCAGCATTTT
CDR3 protein: CASSITGSRPQHF
J gene: TRBJ1-5
V gene: TRBV19
clone size: once
D gene: NA

CDR3 DNA: TGCGCCAGCAGCTTCCCGAGGAGCACAGATACGCAGTATTTT
CDR3 protein: CASSFPRSTDTQYF
J gene: TRBJ2-3
V gene: TRBV4-1
clone size: NA
D gene: NA

CDR3 DNA: TGTGCCAGCAATACCAATAGGAGGTCCTACGAGCAGTACTTC
CDR3 protein: CASNTNRRSYEQYF
J gene: TRBJ2-7
V gene: TRBV6-1
clone size: once
D gene: NA

CDR3 DNA: TGTGCCAGCAGGTCGACAGGGGAAGGAGGCTATGGCTACACCTTC
CDR3 protein: CASRSTGEGGYGYTF
J gene: TRBJ1-2
V gene: TRBV28
clone size: once
D gene: TRBD1

CDR3 DNA: TGTGCCAGCAGCCGTGGACAGCAAGAGACCCAGTACTTC
CDR3 protein: CASSRGQQETQYF
J gene: TRBJ2-5
V gene: TRBV5-4
clone size: once
D gene: NA

CDR3 DNA: TGCAGCGCGGGGTTAATGAACACTGAAGCTTTCTTT
CDR3 protein: CSAGLMNTEAFF
J gene: TRBJ1-1
V gene: TRBV29-1
clone size: NA
D gene: NA

CDR3 DNA: TGTGCCAGCAGCAAGTCACCCACCGGGACTAGCGGACAAGAGACCCAGTACTTC
CDR3 protein: CASSKSPTGTSGQETQYF
J gene: TRBJ2-5
V gene: TRBV11-2
clone size: NA
D gene: TRBD2

CDR3 DNA: TGTGCCAGCGGAACAGGGGGCTACAACGAGCAGTACTTC
CDR3 protein: CASGTGGYNEQYF
J gene: TRBJ2-7
V gene: TRBV7-9
clone size: NA
D gene: TRBD1

CDR3 DNA: TGCGCCAGCAGCATGCGATCCGTGAACACTGAAGCTTTCTTT
CDR3 protein: CASSMRSVNTEAFF
J gene: TRBJ1-1
V gene: TRBV5-1
clone size: NA
D gene: NA